This note documents a single T cell receptor (beta chain) sequence. The antigen remains undetermined. The table came from immunoSEQ multiplex PCR; TCRdb's copy has only in-frame clones and leaves some out. The table has some 70,000 clones, 75% to 95% seen once. This record comes from a study of OX40 agonist ivuxolimab in advanced cancers. Study background: Partial responses were achieved by three patients, of whom one had hepatocellular carcinoma and two had cutaneous melanoma. Study-level points and caveats: CD8+ T cells were the subset that, on average, had more expanded clones than CD4+.

The V end lost 5 bases, the J end lost 7 bases, and 20 bases lay between the germline ends. Germline-derived CDR1 and CDR2 are SGHVS and FNYEAQ. This CDR3 has 15 residues. This TCR was recovered from an adult with an advanced solid tumor such as melanoma, head and neck, liver or kidney cancer. J is TRBJ2-5 and V is TRBV7-6, with D uncertain. This material consisted of CD4+ or CD8+ T cells sorted from blood, taken in a trial of the OX40 agonist ivuxolimab. The CDR3: CASSPGRNPLWTQYF. Written as DNA, the CDR3 is TGTGCCAGCAGCCCCGGGCGGAACCCACTCTGGACCCAGTACTTC.